This TCR beta chain was observed in a study of CD8 T cells in Susac syndrome. This clonotype was picked up one time. One end of the junction varies from germline; a read error may be responsible. An amount of RNA that ranged from roughly 0.5 to 1 ug was reverse transcribed with random hexamers. TCRdb itself ran the immunoSEQ multiplex PCR reads through MiXCR, one entry per CDR3 protein. The sample lists about 190,000 distinct CDR3 sequences; 95% were seen once. This CDR3 comprises 14 residues. Germline CDR1 is SSHAT and CDR2 is FNYEAQ (reference sequence). CD8+ and CD4+ T cells from blood underwent TCR beta sequencing, which was carried out in a high-throughput format. TEMRA cells underwent FACS enrichment and CD8+ and CD4+ T cells underwent negative isolation.

The sample comprised CD8+ T cells from PBMCs. The origin of this receptor is a human donor with Susac syndrome. This rearrangement joins TRBV7-7 to TRBJ2-3, with unresolved D. This chain's CDR3 is CASSPVGSFGTQYF. The DNA of the CDR3 is TGTGCTAGCAGCCCCGTGGGGTCGTTTGGTACGCAGTATTTT.